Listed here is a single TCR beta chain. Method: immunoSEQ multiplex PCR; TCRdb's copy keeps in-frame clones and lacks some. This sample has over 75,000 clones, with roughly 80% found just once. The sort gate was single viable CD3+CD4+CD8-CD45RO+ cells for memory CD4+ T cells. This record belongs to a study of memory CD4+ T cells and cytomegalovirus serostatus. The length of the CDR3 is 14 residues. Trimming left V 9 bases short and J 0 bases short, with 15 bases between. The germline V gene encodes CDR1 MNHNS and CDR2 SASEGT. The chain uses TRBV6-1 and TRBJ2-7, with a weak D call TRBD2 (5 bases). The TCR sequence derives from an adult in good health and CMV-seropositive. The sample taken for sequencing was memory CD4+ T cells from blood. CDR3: CASRVPSSSYEQYF. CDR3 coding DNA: TGTGCCAGTAGAGTACCTAGCAGCTCCTACGAGCAGTACTTC.